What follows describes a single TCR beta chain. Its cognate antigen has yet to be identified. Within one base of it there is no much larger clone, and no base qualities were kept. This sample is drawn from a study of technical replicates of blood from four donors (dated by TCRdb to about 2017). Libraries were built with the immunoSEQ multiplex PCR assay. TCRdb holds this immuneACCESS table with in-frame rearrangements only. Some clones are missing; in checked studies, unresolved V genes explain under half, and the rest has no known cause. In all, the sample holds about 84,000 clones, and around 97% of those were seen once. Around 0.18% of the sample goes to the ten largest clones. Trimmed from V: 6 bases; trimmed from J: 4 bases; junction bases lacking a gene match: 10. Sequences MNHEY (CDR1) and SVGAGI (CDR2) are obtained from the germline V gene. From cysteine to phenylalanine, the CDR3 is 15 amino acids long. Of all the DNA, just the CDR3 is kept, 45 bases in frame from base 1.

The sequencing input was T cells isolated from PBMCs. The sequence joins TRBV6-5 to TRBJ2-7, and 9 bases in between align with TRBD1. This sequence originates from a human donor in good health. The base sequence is TGTGCCAGCAGGGAGGGACAGGGCATCGGTTACGAGCAGTACTTC. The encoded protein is CASREGQGIGYEQYF.